The 29 T cell receptor beta chains reported below all come from one sample, sequenced in a study of T-cell reconstitution after alpha-beta-depleted transplantation in children. Unique molecular identifiers featured in how the TCRbeta library was prepared. TCRdb reprocessed the PCR reads via MiXCR and lists one record per CDR3 protein. The profile shows 350,000 to 400,000 distinct CDR3 sequences, roughly 14% of them singletons. The sample in question was PBMCs, obtained from the stem cell graft. Receptors were obtained from a human donor who donated a stem cell graft to a child with Fanconi anemia.

This clonotype came up a few times. The V call is TRBV29-1, the J call TRBJ2-2; TRBD1 is a possible D gene (5 bases). Germline lookup yields CDR1 SQVTM and CDR2 ANQGSEA. The CDR3 consists of 15 residues. Trimming cost V 6 bases and J 4 bases, with 18 bases left between them. The CDR3 spells CSVQQQGVGTGELFF. DNA of the CDR3: TGCAGCGTACAGCAGCAGGGTGTCGGCACCGGGGAGCTGTTTTTT.

The chain couples TRBV15 to TRBJ2-1; 10 bases map to TRBD1. CDR1 and CDR2 from the germline V gene are LNHNV and YYDKDF (reference sequence). Trimming took 1 base from V and 2 from J; bases not matched to a gene: 8. The CDR3 covers 18 residues. CDR3 loop: CATSRGYRGQGPYNEQFF. In DNA, the CDR3 is TGTGCCACCAGCAGAGGATATCGGGGACAGGGGCCCTACAATGAGCAGTTCTTC.

The CDR3 sequence is CASDTGGLPNTEAFF. CDR3 nucleotide sequence: TGTGCCAGCGATACCGGGGGACTCCCGAACACTGAAGCTTTCTTT. The V gene is TRBV12-3 or TRBV12-4, the J gene TRBJ1-1; the D gene is possibly TRBD1 (5 bases). The CDR3 runs to 15 residues. V lost 8 bases and J lost 1, with 17 bases in between.

J is TRBJ2-7 and V is TRBV14; tentative D call: TRBD1 (6 bases). Germline V gives CDR1 SGHDN, CDR2 FVKESK. The length of the CDR3 is 15 residues. Trimming stripped 4 bases from V and 4 bases from J, with 17 bases between. CDR3 in DNA: TGTGCCAGCAGCCCCAGGGGAAAAGGACCATACGAGCAGTACGTC. Encoded protein: CASSPRGKGPYEQYV.

The rearrangement links TRBV10-3 to TRBJ2-5; no reliable D call. The CDR3 length is 12 residues. The V end lost 5 bases, the J end lost 2 bases, and 6 bases lay between the germline ends. Germline V gene lookup returns CDR1 ENHRY and CDR2 SYGVKD. This CDR3 reads CAISTTQETQYF. The CDR3 DNA reads as TGTGCCATCAGTACAACACAAGAGACCCAGTACTTC.

In this sample, this clonotype turned up many times. V gene TRBV7-2 combines with J gene TRBJ2-5; TRBD1 or TRBD2 may be the D gene (6 bases each). This CDR3 contains 14 residues. Germline CDR1 is SGHTA and CDR2 is FQGNSA. The V and J ends lost 1 base and 5 bases respectively, with 11 bases between them. CDR3 sequence (DNA): TGTGCCAGCAGCTTAGGAGGGGGACTGGAGACCCAGTACTTC. Translation: CASSLGGGLETQYF.

This clonotype has just a few counts. The rearrangement uses TRBV29-1 and TRBJ1-1; 9 nucleotides line up with TRBD1. This CDR3 contains 12 residues. The germline CDR1 and CDR2 sequences are SQVTM and ANQGSEA. With 3 bases clipped from V and 11 bases from J, the junction kept 7 bases outside the gene matches. The CDR3 loop reads CSVDAGQGSAFF. CDR3 nucleotide sequence: TGCAGCGTTGATGCGGGACAGGGATCGGCTTTCTTT.

This clonotype was recorded a few times. This CDR3 is CASSPRGMADPTKEQFF. The DNA for the CDR3 is TGCGCCAGCAGCCCACGGGGGATGGCGGACCCGACAAAGGAGCAGTTCTTC. The chain employs TRBV5-1 and TRBJ2-1; a possible D gene is TRBD2 (6 bases). Germline V CDR1 and CDR2: SGHRS, YFSETQ. This CDR3 has 17 amino acids. Trimming pared 4 bases from V and 10 bases from J, leaving 27 bases between. The full variable domain, its missing parts supplied by reference TRBV5-1 and TRBJ2-1, is KAGVTQTPRYLIKTRGQQVTLSCSPISGHRSVSWYQQTPGQGLQFLFEYFSETQRNKGNFPGRFSGRQFSNSRSEMNVSTLELGDSALYLCASSPRGMADPTKEQFFGPGTRLTVL.

This clonotype showed up just a few times. The CDR3 DNA is TGTGCCAGCAGCTCCCTCGCTCGTAGGGCAGATACGCAGTATTTT. It codes for CASSSLARRADTQYF. V gene TRBV7-2 combines with J gene TRBJ2-3; D unclear. The V end was cut by 4 bases, the J end by 4 bases, with 15 bases between. CDR1 and CDR2 (germline): SGHTA, FQGNSA. The CDR3 is 15 residues long.

This clonotype appeared many times. The V gene is TRBV4-2, the J gene TRBJ2-2, with TRBD1 identical over 10 bases. V lost 0 bases, J lost 6 bases, and 4 bases stayed unmatched. Germline loops: CDR1 LGHNA, CDR2 YNFKEQ. CDR3 length equals 16 residues. CDR3 protein: CASSQDPGQGAGELFF. CDR3 sequence (DNA): TGTGCCAGCAGCCAAGATCCCGGACAGGGGGCCGGGGAGCTGTTTTTT.

This rearrangement joins TRBV6-5 to TRBJ2-1; D gene ambiguous. Germline V CDR1 and CDR2: MNHEY, SVGAGI. CDR3 size: 15 residues. The ends were cut back, 2 bases at V and 7 bases at J, with 15 bases in the middle. This CDR3 reads CASSYRSNPSNEQFF. CDR3 in DNA: TGTGCCAGCAGTTACCGATCGAATCCTTCGAATGAGCAGTTCTTC.

The V gene is TRBV29-1, the J gene TRBJ2-3; 9 positions match TRBD2. Trimming cost V 8 bases and J 6 bases; bases outside gene matches: 15. Germline V gene lookup returns CDR1 SQVTM and CDR2 ANQGSEA. CDR3 length: 15 amino acids. The CDR3 region is CSLGRTSDGADTQYF. Here the CDR3 DNA reads TGCAGCCTGGGTCGGACTAGCGACGGGGCGGATACGCAGTATTTT.

This clonotype showed up just a few times. The gene calls are TRBV6-2 or TRBV6-3 and TRBJ1-2, with D maybe TRBD1 (6 bases). The CDR3 length is 15 residues. V lost 0 bases to trimming and J lost 7 bases, with 15 bases between them. Germline V CDR1 and CDR2: MNHEY, SVGEGT. The CDR3 sequence: CASSYSRGSVGGYTF. In nucleotides, the CDR3 is TGTGCCAGCAGTTACTCGAGGGGGAGTGTTGGTGGCTACACCTTC.

The V and J genes are TRBV2 and TRBJ2-1, with 11 bases lining up with TRBD1. The trim removed 7 bases at V and 7 bases at J, leaving 9 bases unmatched. This CDR3 has 15 amino acids. Looked up from germline, CDR1 is SNHLY and CDR2 is FYNNEI. DNA for the CDR3: TGTGCCAGCACCCGGGACAGGGGGATGAAGAATGAGCAGTTCTTC. This sequence encodes CASTRDRGMKNEQFF.

This clonotype was seen a handful of times. V usage is TRBV25-1 and J usage is TRBJ1-2; a weak D match, TRBD1 (5 bases). Germline CDR1 MGHDK, CDR2 SYGVNS. This CDR3 contains 14 residues. Deletions cut 5 bases from V and 8 bases from J, with 18 bases between. Here the CDR3 DNA reads TGTGCCAGCAGTACTGAAGTGGGGGGACGGGGCTACACCTTC. It encodes CASSTEVGGRGYTF.

This clonotype was recorded many times. V gene TRBV25-1 combines with J gene TRBJ1-6; 10 bases line up with TRBD1. The V gene's germline CDR1 is MGHDK and CDR2 SYGVNS. V lost 4 bases, J lost 9 bases, and 0 bases stayed unmatched. There are 13 residues in the CDR3. The CDR3 DNA reads as TGTGCCAGCAGTGGGACAGGGGGTTCACCCCTCCACTTT. Its translation: CASSGTGGSPLHF.

This clonotype occurred a few times. V gene TRBV5-1 combines with J gene TRBJ1-4; D is uncertain. CDR1 and CDR2 (germline): SGHRS, YFSETQ. This CDR3 region has 14 residues. The V gene lost 0 bases and the J gene lost 10 bases, with 13 bases spanning the gap. Written as DNA, the CDR3 is TGCGCCAGCAGCTTGGACGAGGGAGCTAGAAAACTGTTTTTT. Translated, it gives CASSLDEGARKLFF.

As concerns this clonotype: A much bigger clone sits one base away, suggesting this may be a read error. The V and J genes are TRBV2 and TRBJ1-2; no firm D call. Germline V gives CDR1 SNHLY, CDR2 FYNNEI. The CDR3 has 14 residues. CDR3 sequence: CTSSDLLVNYGYTF. In nucleotides, the CDR3 is TGTACCAGCAGTGACCTACTGGTTAACTATGGCTACACCTTC.

The chain recombines TRBV25-1 with TRBJ2-2, with TRBD1 identical over 9 bases. The length of the CDR3 is 18 residues. Per the germline V gene, CDR1 is MGHDK and CDR2 is SYGVNS. With 1 base clipped from V and 1 base from J, the junction kept 7 bases outside the gene matches. The CDR3 here is CASSESPGTGRNTGELFF. Written as DNA, the CDR3 is TGTGCCAGCAGTGAATCCCCCGGGACAGGGAGGAACACCGGGGAGCTGTTTTTT.

This clonotype was counted ten times or more. The rearrangement joins TRBV20-1 to TRBJ1-1; tentative D call: TRBD1 (6 bases). Germline lookup yields CDR1 DFQATT and CDR2 SNEGSKA (reference sequence). CDR3 length: 15 amino acids. Trimming pared 0 bases from V and 5 bases from J, leaving 16 bases between. The CDR3 DNA is TGCAGTGCTAGAGATGAACAGGGAATTCGAACTGAAGCTTTCTTT. This encodes CSARDEQGIRTEAFF.

This clonotype was seen many times. This chain uses TRBV4-3 with TRBJ2-3; D is ambiguous. From germline, CDR1 is LGHNA and CDR2 YSLEER. V was clipped by 2 bases and J by 2 bases, with 8 bases between them. There are 14 residues in the CDR3. This CDR3 is CASSQPDTTDTQYF. The CDR3 DNA follows: TGCGCCAGCAGCCAACCGGATACCACAGATACGCAGTATTTT.

This sequence joins TRBV9 and TRBJ1-2; a possible D gene is TRBD1 (5 bases). The germline V and J ends were trimmed by 4 bases and 9 bases, with 22 bases remaining between them. The CDR3 runs 15 residues. Germline CDR1 is SGDLS and CDR2 is YYNGEE. The CDR3 DNA follows: TGTGCCAGCAGCTTCCTTTCGGGGGGACGGTCAAGCTACACCTTC. Amino acid sequence: CASSFLSGGRSSYTF.

J is TRBJ1-2 and V is TRBV20-1; D not resolved. The CDR3 is made up of 13 amino acids. Looked up from germline, CDR1 is DFQATT and CDR2 is SNEGSKA (reference sequence). Trimming took 4 bases from V and 7 from J, leaving 16 bases between them. DNA of the CDR3: TGCAGTGCTATACGATCCACCTATGTTGGCTACACCTTC. This codes for CSAIRSTYVGYTF.

The chain uses TRBV29-1 and TRBJ1-2, with D hard to call. The V and J ends lost 3 bases and 8 bases respectively, with 13 bases between them. Germline loops: CDR1 SQVTM, CDR2 ANQGSEA. The CDR3 contains 12 residues. CDR3 DNA sequence: TGCAGCGTTGATAGGACTCCGGGAGGCTACACCTTC. Translated, it gives CSVDRTPGGYTF.

The table lists this clonotype with many counts. V and J are TRBV4-2 and TRBJ1-3, with D possibly matching TRBD1 (5 bases). The V gene's germline CDR1 is LGHNA and CDR2 YNFKEQ. The V gene lost 1 base and the J gene lost 0 bases, with 13 bases spanning the gap. The CDR3 contains 17 residues. In DNA form, the CDR3 reads TGTGCCAGCAGCCAAGGTCTTCGGGGGAGCTCTGGAAACACCATATATTTT. Translated: CASSQGLRGSSGNTIYF.

This clonotype was counted between two and nine times. The V gene is TRBV28, the J gene TRBJ2-1, with 11 bases that match TRBD2. CDR1 and CDR2 (germline): MDHEN, SYDVKM. The CDR3 is made up of 16 amino acids. V lost 4 bases to trimming and J lost 3 bases; unmatched junction nucleotides: 5. CDR3 residues: CASSSLLAGGYNEQFF. The CDR3 DNA is TGTGCCAGCAGTTCCCTTCTAGCGGGGGGCTACAATGAGCAGTTCTTC.

This clonotype appeared a few times. This chain links TRBV12-3 or TRBV12-4 with TRBJ1-2; no reliable D call. This CDR3 has 14 residues. The V gene lost 6 bases and the J gene lost 5 bases, with 16 bases spanning the gap. The CDR3 DNA is TGTGCCAGCAGACACCACAGACGGGATTATGGCTACACCTTC. It specifies CASRHHRRDYGYTF.

The CDR3 nucleotides read TGTGCCAGCACGGTTGGAGGGGCCAACGTCCTGACTTTC. Protein product: CASTVGGANVLTF. This chain links TRBV6-1 with TRBJ2-6; D gene uncertain. Looked up from germline, CDR1 is MNHNS and CDR2 is SASEGT. The CDR3 loop spans 13 amino acids. V was shortened by 7 bases and J by 4 bases, with 8 bases between the two germline ends.

This chain uses TRBV10-3 with TRBJ2-1; D perhaps matches TRBD1 (5 bases). Germline values: CDR1 ENHRY, CDR2 SYGVKD. The CDR3 length is 11 residues. Trimming took off 9 bases at V and 10 bases at J, with 13 bases between the two ends. The CDR3 DNA reads TGTGCCATTGGGCCCCCAGGGGAGCAGTTCTTC. Amino acid sequence: CAIGPPGEQFF.